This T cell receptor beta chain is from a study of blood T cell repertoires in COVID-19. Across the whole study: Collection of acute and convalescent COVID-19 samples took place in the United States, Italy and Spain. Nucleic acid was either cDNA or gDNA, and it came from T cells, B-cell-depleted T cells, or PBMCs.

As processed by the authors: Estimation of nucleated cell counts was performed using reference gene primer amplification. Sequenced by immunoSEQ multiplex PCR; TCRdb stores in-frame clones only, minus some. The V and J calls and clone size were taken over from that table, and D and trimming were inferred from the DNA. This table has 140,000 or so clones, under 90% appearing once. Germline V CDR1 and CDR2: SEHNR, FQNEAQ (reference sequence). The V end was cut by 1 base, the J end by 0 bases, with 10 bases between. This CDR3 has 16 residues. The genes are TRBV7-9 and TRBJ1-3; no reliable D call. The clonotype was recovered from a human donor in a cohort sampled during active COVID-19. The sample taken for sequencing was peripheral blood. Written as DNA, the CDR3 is TGTGCCAGCAGCTTAGAACCAGGATTCTCTGGAAACACCATATATTTT. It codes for CASSLEPGFSGNTIYF.